The rows below give T cell receptor beta chains drawn from one sample of a study of blood T cell repertoires in COVID-19. Profiling relied on immunoSEQ multiplex PCR, and the TCRdb table lists in-frame clones only, not all of them. This sample has 200,000 to 250,000 clones, with approximately 86% found just once. Sequencing was carried out using peripheral blood. The receptors shown here come from a woman aged 50 to 65 with COVID-19, enrolled during active disease. CDR3s include the opening cysteine and the closing phenylalanine or tryptophan. D genes are given only for firm matches. Where a row states a size, it is once, few, many or the class of an expanded clone; other rows omit it.

CDR3: CASSLRGSYNEQFF; DNA: TGTGCCAGCAGCTTAAGGGGCTCCTACAATGAGCAGTTCTTC; V: TRBV11-2; J: TRBJ2-1; size: .; D: .
CDR3: CASSDSPVEGTDTQYF; DNA: TGTGCCAGCAGTGACTCGCCGGTCGAGGGCACAGATACGCAGTATTTT; V: TRBV6-4; J: TRBJ2-3; size: .; D: .
CDR3: CASSTSGGGEQFF; DNA: TGTGCCAGTAGCACTAGCGGGGGGGGCGAGCAGTTCTTC; V: TRBV19; J: TRBJ2-1; size: .; D: TRBD2
CDR3: CASSYVRWDSLYF; DNA: TGTGCCAGCAGTTACGTAAGATGGGACAGCCTATATTTT; V: TRBV6-5; J: TRBJ1-3; size: .; D: TRBD1
CDR3: CASSATASSYEQYF; DNA: TGTGCCAGCAGTGCGACAGCAAGCTCCTACGAGCAGTACTTC; V: TRBV27; J: TRBJ2-7; size: .; D: .
CDR3: CASSGTGRDYGYTF; DNA: TGTGCCAGCAGCGGGACAGGGAGGGACTATGGCTACACCTTC; V: TRBV5-6; J: TRBJ1-2; size: .; D: TRBD1
CDR3: CASSPVRGKSNTEAFF; DNA: TGTGCCAGCTCACCAGTCAGGGGGAAATCGAACACTGAAGCTTTCTTT; V: TRBV18; J: TRBJ1-1; size: once; D: TRBD1
CDR3: CASSKTVPGELFF; DNA: TGTGCCAGCAGCAAGACAGTCCCCGGGGAGCTGTTTTTT; V: TRBV21-1; J: TRBJ2-2; size: once; D: .
CDR3: CASSGLVRGSTDTQYF; DNA: TGTGCCAGCAGTGGTCTAGTAAGGGGGAGCACAGATACGCAGTATTTT; V: TRBV2; J: TRBJ2-3; size: .; D: .
CDR3: CASSYSRGFGDGYTF; DNA: TGTGCCAGCAGTTACTCACGGGGGTTTGGGGATGGCTACACCTTC; V: TRBV6-6; J: TRBJ1-2; size: few; D: .
CDR3: CASSMIIGRDSMQYF; DNA: TGTGCCAGTAGTATGATAATCGGGCGGGACTCTATGCAGTATTTT; V: TRBV19; J: TRBJ2-3; size: .; D: .
CDR3: CASSLGATNEKLFF; DNA: TGTGCCAGCAGTTTGGGCGCAACTAATGAAAAACTGTTTTTT; V: TRBV28; J: TRBJ1-4; size: .; D: .
CDR3: CASSQEGGGTEAFF; DNA: TGCGCCAGCAGCCAAGAGGGGGGGGGCACTGAAGCTTTCTTT; V: TRBV4-1; J: TRBJ1-1; size: .; D: .
CDR3: CASSEGHLLQPQHF; DNA: TGCGCCAGCAGTGAAGGACACCTCCTTCAGCCCCAGCATTTT; V: TRBV10-1; J: TRBJ1-5; size: .; D: .
CDR3: CASGLVTGAYGANVLTF; DNA: TGTGCTAGTGGTTTGGTAACAGGGGCGTATGGGGCCAACGTCCTGACTTTC; V: TRBV12-5; J: TRBJ2-6; size: .; D: TRBD1